This TCR beta chain was recorded in a study of OX40 agonist ivuxolimab in advanced cancers. Concerning the study at large: The costimulatory receptor OX40 (CD134) was targeted by ivuxolimab, a fully human IgG2 agonistic monoclonal antibody. Intravenous ivuxolimab was administered to patients every 2 weeks at six dose levels: 0.01, 0.1, 0.3, 1.5, 3 and 10 mg/kg. Among the 52 dose-escalation patients, about 19 had hepatocellular carcinoma, roughly 15 melanoma, 9 renal cell carcinoma and 9 head and neck cancer. A male proportion of roughly 80% and a mean age of 60 years, ranging from 23 to 79, were recorded for the dose-escalation cohort. Prior anti-PD-1, anti-PD-L1 or anti-CTLA-4 therapy was permitted, and less than 45% of dose-escalation patients had received checkpoint inhibitors. Three dose-escalation patients achieved partial responses, one with hepatocellular carcinoma and two with cutaneous melanoma. The purpose of peripheral TCRbeta sequencing was to test whether ivuxolimab changed TCR sequence diversity and led to clonal T-cell expansion. The paper covers the monotherapy dose-escalation part of the phase I ivuxolimab trial, which included N ≈ 54 patients.

The trial excluded patients who had a history of autoimmune disease or were on systemic immunosuppression. In every dose cohort, peripheral blood was drawn for TCR sequencing at baseline, cycle 4 day 1, and cycle 7 day 1. The samples were drawn from a first-in-human, open-label, multicenter phase I dose-escalation trial of ivuxolimab. Adults with locally advanced or metastatic melanoma, renal cell carcinoma, hepatocellular carcinoma or head and neck squamous cell carcinoma were enrolled in the trial. Before TCR sequencing, CD4+ T cells and CD8+ T cells were sorted from peripheral blood as separate populations. Findings and caveats that apply to the study as a whole: At doses of 0.1 to 3.0 mg/kg, clonal expansion of both CD4+ and CD8+ blood T cells was observed from baseline to week 6. The antigen specificity of the clonally expanded peripheral T cells was not determined. On average, CD8+ T cells showed more expanded clones than CD4+ T cells after ivuxolimab. Low levels of normalized T-cell clonal expansion were also shown by some nonresponding patients. Partial responders in the 0.1-3.0 mg/kg groups had among the lowest normalized peripheral clonal expansion, especially among CD8+ T cells.

Regarding this clone: It has no known antigen specificity. No qualities accompany the bases; no much larger clone lies one base away.

Genomic DNA was extracted from sorted cells for sequencing of the TCRbeta CDR3 region. The immunoSEQ Assay was used for sequencing of TCRbeta CDR3 regions. TCRdb took this table from immuneACCESS and kept in-frame rearrangements with V and J called. Such tables lack part of the clones; where checked against another copy, unresolved V genes explain under half of the gap, and the rest is unexplained. The sample yields more than 65,000 clones; approximately 78% were counted once. Jointly, the top ten make up roughly 4.7% of the sample. The germline V and J ends show losses of 3 bases and 2 bases respectively, and no gene match explains 1 base of the junction. CDR1 and CDR2, looked up from the germline V gene, are MGHDK and SYGVNS. The CDR3 covers 14 residues, taking in both the cysteine and the phenylalanine. Of all the DNA, just the CDR3 is kept, 42 bases in frame from base 1.

The source of this sequence is an adult with an advanced solid tumor such as melanoma, head and neck, liver or kidney cancer. This chain is built from TRBV25-1 and TRBJ2-7, with TRBD1 matching 10 junction bases. This material consisted of CD4+ or CD8+ T cells sorted from blood, taken in a trial of the OX40 agonist ivuxolimab. Here is the DNA: TGTGCCAGCAGTGAGGACAGGGGGACCTACGAGCAGTACTTC. This codes for CASSEDRGTYEQYF.